This TCR beta chain comes out of a study of shared clonotypes between healthy human individuals. The authors ran the assay at deep level. Repertoires were generated with immunoSEQ multiplex PCR, while TCRdb's copy carries only in-frame clones and drops some. The table records some 350,000 clones, about 74% of them present only once. The specimen sequenced was memory CD4+ T cells sorted from blood. Indicated subset: CD45RA-negative fraction. The sequence came from a man under 40 in good health.

The CDR3 DNA is TGTGCCAGCAGCAGGGACTTCTACGAGCAGTACTTC. Its protein product is CASSRDFYEQYF. This rearrangement joins TRBV5-4 to TRBJ2-7; a possible D gene is TRBD2 (6 bases). Germline-derived CDR1 and CDR2 are SGHNT and YYREEE (reference sequence). The CDR3 contains 12 residues. The V end lost 4 bases, the J end lost 3 bases, and 8 bases lay between the germline ends.